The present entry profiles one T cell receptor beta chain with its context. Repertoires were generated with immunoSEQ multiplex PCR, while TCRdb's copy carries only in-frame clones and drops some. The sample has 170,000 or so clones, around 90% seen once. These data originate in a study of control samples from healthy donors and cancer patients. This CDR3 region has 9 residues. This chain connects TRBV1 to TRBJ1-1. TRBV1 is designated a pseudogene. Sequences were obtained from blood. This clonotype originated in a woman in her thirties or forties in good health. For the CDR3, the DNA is TGCACCAGCACCGAAAAAGCTTTCTTT. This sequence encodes CTSTEKAFF.